This T cell receptor (beta chain) was captured in a study of regulatory T cells in long-lasting Graves disease. Looked up from germline, CDR1 is SGHDT and CDR2 is YYEEEE. The length of the CDR3 is 16 residues. V lost 0 bases to trimming and J lost 1 base, with 13 bases between them. Study observations and caveats: Segments TRBV28, TRBJ1-2 and TRBJ2-5 showed preferential usage in persistent disease. Having only a small sample size may have limited accuracy. Peripheral blood was the sole material, not thyroid tissue.

This clonotype was detected ten times or more. Its antigen is unidentified. Libraries of TCR beta came from iRepertoire HTBI primers plus Arm-PCR of CDR3 regions. Original analysis: Samples revealed fewer than 65 TRBV and 14 TRBJ segments. Using its own MiXCR run on the multiplex PCR reads, TCRdb lists one record per CDR3 protein. V and J calls and clone size were set by TCRdb, not the authors. The sample holds around 510,000 distinct CDR3 sequences, 20% to 25% seen once. As for time point: persistent/refractory GD, antithyroid drugs over 5 years with positive TRAb. The TCR library was made from RNA extracted from PBMCs.

V gene TRBV5-6 combines with J gene TRBJ1-1; D possibly corresponds to TRBD1 (6 bases). The source was peripheral blood mononuclear cells (PBMCs), collected when the disease was refractory, from a patient treated with antithyroid drugs. This TCR derives from a female donor with Graves disease. The DNA for the CDR3 is TGTGCCAGCAGCTTGGCGGGGACAATGAGGAACACTGAAGCTTTCTTT. As protein: CASSLAGTMRNTEAFF.